The source of this TCR beta chain is a study of CD8+ T cells in alopecia areata. Extracted RNA was reverse transcribed, and the resulting cDNA served as sequencing template. The assay was immunoSEQ multiplex PCR, and TCRdb's table has in-frame clones only and misses some. The table shows about 160,000 clones, with about two thirds occurring only once. Only one count was recorded for this clone. CDR1 SGDLS and CDR2 YYNGEE come from the germline V gene. Trimming left V 3 bases short and J 5 bases short, with 12 bases between. This CDR3 is 14 amino acids long. Documented treatment: oral pan-JAK inhibitor, 5-10 mg twice daily.

The TCR was taken from a human donor with alopecia areata. Material: CD4+ T cells sorted from blood, obtained at week 4, from a patient treated with tofacitinib. The chain links TRBV9 to TRBJ1-5; D perhaps matches TRBD1 (5 bases). The CDR3 nucleotides read TGTGCCAGCAGCGCCGGGGCAGCCTATCAGCCCCAGCATTTT. It translates to CASSAGAAYQPQHF.